This T cell receptor (beta chain) was found in a study of Ad26.COV2.S vaccination and SARS-CoV-2 variants (dated by TCRdb to the early 2020s). Study-wide context: Vaccine-arm donors came from COV1001, a multicentre, randomized, double-blind, placebo-controlled phase I-IIa trial of Ad26.COV2.S in healthy adults. A total of roughly 30 samples were included in the TCR-sequenced set, comprising roughly 20 Ad26.COV2.S vaccine recipients, 5 placebo recipients and 8 SARS-CoV-2 convalescent individuals. Participants in the trial were split at random into five groups of five each, receiving low-dose or high-dose Ad26.COV2.S once or twice, or else placebo on both occasions. Investigators did not know the trial group allocation while performing experiments and assessing outcomes. Ad26.COV2.S was administered intramuscularly at a dose of 5x10^10 or 1x10^11 viral particles, either as one shot or as two shots given 56 days apart. Sequencing of the TCRbeta repertoire served to evaluate the specificity and breadth of SARS-CoV-2-reactive T cell receptors following Ad26.COV2.S vaccination.

The immunoSEQ Assay was used to sequence TCRbeta CDR3 regions. After extraction, genomic DNA underwent amplification by bias-controlled multiplex PCR, followed by high-throughput sequencing. The source study handled its data this way. To quantify the absolute abundance of every unique TCRbeta CDR3 region, sequences were collapsed and filtered. T cell fraction was estimated by normalizing TCRbeta template counts to usable DNA, which was measured by amplifying reference genes present in all nucleated cells. Repertoire TCRs were annotated as SARS-CoV-2-specific by exact matching of V gene, CDR3 amino acid sequence and J gene to a known reactive TCR set. The reference SARS-CoV-2 TCR set was obtained from MIRA and was filtered for enrichment in COVID-19-positive ImmuneCODE repertoires, whereby public or cross-reactive TCRs were removed. Using the MIRA antigens, annotated TCRs were further analysed by specific ORF or by position within an ORF. Breadth was defined as annotated unique rearrangements over total unique productive rearrangements; depth was the summed frequency of those rearrangements. Two-sided Wilcoxon rank-sum tests were used to compare TCR breadth between groups. The immuneACCESS repertoire file appears here via TCRdb, limited to in-frame rearrangements. These files lack a portion of the clones; in checked studies, under half of the deficit traces to unresolved V genes, and the cause of the others is not known. That table supplies the V and J calls and clone size; D and trimming were determined from the DNA. The sample table contains around 340,000 clones; only one count was recorded for around 89% of them. The ten largest clones take up approximately 4.5% of the sample.

The meaning of the sample's treatment or condition label: roughly 18 received Ad26.COV2.S at low or high dose, single or two shots; five or six received placebo; per-sample allocation not given. For vaccine and placebo recipients, repertoires were sequenced using samples collected on day 63 after the first injection. Cohort 1b enrolled roughly 25 adults aged 18-55 years at a single site in Boston, USA, between 29 July and 7 August 2020. Ad26.COV2.S was a replication-incompetent adenovirus type 26 vector that expressed a prefusion-stabilized SARS-CoV-2 spike protein derived from the original Wuhan strain. What the authors observed across the whole study: Substantial breadth of spike-specific CD8+ and CD4+ T cell responses was reported after vaccination. Non-spike TCR breadth was comparable between vaccine and placebo recipients, consistent with the vaccine containing only spike. Spike-specific TCR breadth was higher in Ad26.COV2.S recipients than in placebo recipients (P = 0.0014). The authors noted that the TCR breadth and depth analyses may have underestimated total T cell responses. Comparing responses between vaccine doses or regimens was not something the study was powered to do.

Comment on this clone: Its cognate antigen has yet to be identified. No base qualities exist here, and no much larger clone lies one base off it.

From cysteine to phenylalanine, the CDR3 is 13 amino acids long. Here the CDR3 DNA is all that survives: 39 bases in frame from base 1. After removal of 6 bases from V and 8 bases from J, the junction retains 4 bases not matched to a gene. The CDR1 and CDR2 encoded by the germline V gene are SNHLY and FYNNEI. The sequence was collected from a person between 18 and 65 years old who received the Ad26.COV2.S COVID-19 vaccine or a placebo. The chain was built from TRBV2 and TRBJ1-4; 9 bases in the junction line up with TRBD1. Here the sequenced sample was peripheral blood, taken in a trial of Ad26.COV2.S vaccine versus placebo. The CDR3 protein: CASRRDREEKLFF. The DNA is as follows: TGTGCCAGCAGAAGGGACAGGGAGGAAAAACTGTTTTTT.